The clone carrying this TCR beta chain showed up many times. Germline assignment: CDR1 SGDLS and CDR2 YYNGEE. J lost 6 bases, V lost 3 bases, and 5 bases had no gene match. The CDR3 runs to 14 residues. Individual TCR cDNA molecules each bore their own unique molecular identifier. TCRdb ran MiXCR on the 5' RACE reads and lists one entry per CDR3 protein. Among roughly 120,000 distinct CDR3 sequences listed, more than 10% were seen once. Time point given: blood at routine non-recurrence follow-up after resection. The input material, whole RNA from tumor, nontumor lung or frozen PBMC, was sequenced unsorted. The data were taken from a study of spatial heterogeneity in lung cancer.

The chain is built from TRBV9 and TRBJ2-1; 8 positions agree with TRBD1. This TCR was sampled from a male donor with early-stage non-small cell lung cancer. The sample in question was PBMCs, obtained at follow-up. In DNA form, the CDR3 reads TGTGCCAGCAGCGGAACCGGACAGGGCAATGAGCAGTTCTTC. The encoded protein is CASSGTGQGNEQFF.